These 26 T cell receptor beta chains share one sample of origin, sequenced in a study of technical replicates of blood from a few donors. The data were produced by immunoSEQ multiplex PCR, yet TCRdb's version contains in-frame clones alone and is incomplete. The sample lists more than 45,000 clones, roughly 89% occurring once. Material for sequencing was PBMCs. These receptor sequences come from a human donor in good health. Some clones in this sample may be carry-over from other donors' samples.

This chain uses TRBV7-2 with TRBJ1-5; D ambiguous. The germline gives CDR1 SGHTA, CDR2 FQGNSA. The CDR3 consists of 13 residues. V lost 1 base and J 1 base, leaving 2 bases between the germline ends. The DNA of the CDR3 is TGTGCCAGCAGCTTAGTAAGCAATCAGCCCCAGCATTTT. Translating gives CASSLVSNQPQHF.

This rearrangement joins TRBV2 to TRBJ1-6, with 11 nucleotides matching TRBD1. Germline assignment: CDR1 SNHLY and CDR2 FYNNEI. Losses at the gene ends were 5 bases for V and 9 bases for J; bases not matched to a gene: 9. The length of the CDR3 is 16 residues. CDR3 loop: CASSNGTGGFLSPLHF. In DNA form, the CDR3 reads TGTGCCAGCAGTAATGGGACAGGGGGTTTTCTTTCACCCCTCCACTTT.

The chain joins TRBV10-3 to TRBJ1-2; 8 bases are a match to TRBD1. The length of the CDR3 is 13 residues. The V gene end was trimmed by 6 bases and the J gene end by 5 bases; junction bases not matched to a gene: 5. Germline V gene lookup returns CDR1 ENHRY and CDR2 SYGVKD. As DNA, the CDR3 is TGTGCCATCAGGGACAGGGAAGGGTATGGCTACACCTTC. Its translation: CAIRDREGYGYTF.

This rearrangement joins TRBV6-6 to TRBJ2-3, with D possibly being TRBD1 (5 bases). Trimming removed 0 bases at V and 1 base at J, with 8 bases between. CDR3 length: 15 amino acids. Germline CDR1 MNHNY, CDR2 SVGAGI (reference sequence). For the CDR3, the DNA is TGTGCCAGCAGTTACTCCAGGGCTGGCACAGATACGCAGTATTTT. This codes for CASSYSRAGTDTQYF.

The chain recombines TRBV5-4 with TRBJ2-1; 7 bases fit TRBD2. With 0 bases clipped from V and 3 bases from J, the junction kept 6 bases outside the gene matches. This CDR3 spans 16 amino acids. Germline CDR1 SGHNT, CDR2 YYREEE (reference sequence). The CDR3 sequence: CASSLGRERLYNEQFF. CDR3 nucleotides: TGTGCCAGCAGCTTGGGGCGGGAGAGGCTCTACAATGAGCAGTTCTTC.

V is TRBV6-5 and J is TRBJ1-2, with D hard to call. This CDR3 is built from 12 residues. Germline CDR1 is MNHEY and CDR2 is SVGAGI. Trimming cost V 6 bases and J 6 bases, with 11 bases left between them. CDR3 residues: CASRVGVNGYTF. DNA for the CDR3: TGTGCCAGCAGGGTCGGGGTCAATGGCTACACCTTC.

This rearrangement joins TRBV7-2 to TRBJ1-1; D unclear. Trimming left V 6 bases short and J 6 bases short, with 14 bases between. The germline gives CDR1 SGHTA, CDR2 FQGNSA. The CDR3 has 13 residues. This chain's CDR3 is CASRQAGSPEAFF. CDR3 DNA sequence: TGTGCCAGCAGACAAGCAGGCAGCCCTGAAGCTTTCTTT.

For the CDR3, the DNA is TGTGCCAGCAGCTTGGGGGGGCTCTCGGGCACTGAAGCTTTCTTT. As protein: CASSLGGLSGTEAFF. V is TRBV5-4 and J is TRBJ1-1, with D possibly TRBD1 on 6 matching bases. Germline-derived CDR1 and CDR2 are SGHNT and YYREEE (reference sequence). This CDR3 region has 15 residues. The germline V and J ends were trimmed by 0 bases and 4 bases, with 13 bases remaining between them.

The rearrangement links TRBV12-2 to TRBJ2-7; the table's TRBD2 call for D was not verified on the DNA. TRBV12-2 is reported as a pseudogene. The CDR3 has 19 amino acids. CDR3 sequence (DNA): TGTGCAAGTCGCTCCCCTCGGTGCGGGGGCGAGATTCCCTCCTACGAGCAGTACTTC. This encodes CASRSPRCGGEIPSYEQYF.

The chain uses TRBV10-3 and TRBJ1-2, with TRBD1 as a possible D gene (5 bases). Germline V CDR1 and CDR2: ENHRY, SYGVKD. The V and J ends lost 9 bases and 6 bases respectively, with 20 bases between them. There are 14 residues in the CDR3. The CDR3 DNA is TGTGCCATAACGCAGACCGGGACGGGGGATGGCTACACCTTC. Amino acids: CAITQTGTGDGYTF.

The rearrangement links TRBV27 to TRBJ2-5, with TRBD2 identical over 10 bases. The CDR3 has 15 amino acids. Germline-derived CDR1 and CDR2 are MNHEY and SMNVEV (reference sequence). Trimming at V came to 5 bases and at J to 5 bases, leaving 8 bases not matched to a gene. The CDR3 DNA reads TGTGCCAGCAGTCCTAGCGGGAGCCGAGGGGAGACCCAGTACTTC. It specifies CASSPSGSRGETQYF.

This chain joins TRBV27 and TRBJ2-4, with D perhaps TRBD1 (6 bases). The ends were cut back, 6 bases at V and 1 base at J, with 25 bases in the middle. CDR3 length: 19 residues. Germline loops: CDR1 MNHEY, CDR2 SMNVEV (reference sequence). The CDR3 sequence: CASSPVVTGPPGAKNIQYF. Written as DNA, the CDR3 is TGTGCCAGCAGCCCCGTCGTGACAGGCCCCCCGGGGGCCAAAAACATTCAGTACTTC.

V usage is TRBV5-6 and J usage is TRBJ2-7, with D possibly matching TRBD2 (6 bases). The CDR3 runs 15 residues. CDR1 and CDR2 from the germline V gene are SGHDT and YYEEEE. V lost 3 bases and J lost 3, with 16 bases in between. The CDR3 here is CASSWAGGPVYEQYF. For the CDR3, the DNA is TGTGCCAGCAGCTGGGCCGGAGGGCCGGTCTACGAGCAGTACTTC.

The chain uses TRBV7-2 and TRBJ1-2; D might be TRBD1 (5 bases). This CDR3 is 11 amino acids long. Germline CDR1 reads SGHTA; CDR2 reads FQGNSA. Trimming cost V 8 bases and J 6 bases, with 10 bases left between them. CDR3 nucleotides: TGTGCCAGCCTAGGAGGGGATGGCTACACCTTC. It yields the protein CASLGGDGYTF.

This rearrangement joins TRBV13 to TRBJ2-1; 9 bases match TRBD2. Trimming removed 5 bases from V and 4 bases from J; junction bases left unmatched: 6. The germline V gene encodes CDR1 PRHDT and CDR2 FYEKMQ (reference sequence). CDR3 length equals 15 residues. CDR3 in amino acids: CASSTLAGPYNEQFF. The CDR3 region has the DNA TGTGCCAGCAGCACCCTAGCGGGACCGTACAATGAGCAGTTCTTC.

The chain uses TRBV4-1 and TRBJ1-2; possibly TRBD1 for D (5 bases). CDR1 MGHRA and CDR2 YSYEKL come from the germline V gene. Trimming left V 0 bases short and J 5 bases short, with 13 bases between. There are 15 residues in the CDR3. The CDR3 DNA follows: TGCGCCAGCAGCCAAGATGGGGCAGGGATGTATGGCTACACCTTC. This codes for CASSQDGAGMYGYTF.

This CDR3 reads CASSTPDTQYF. In nucleotides, the CDR3 is TGTGCCAGTAGTACCCCGGATACGCAGTATTTT. This chain links TRBV19 with TRBJ2-3; the D is unclear. The CDR3 runs to 11 residues. The V end lost 4 bases, the J end lost 6 bases, and 5 bases lay between the germline ends. Germline CDR1 and CDR2: LNHDA and SQIVND (reference sequence).

The chain carries TRBV29-1 and TRBJ1-4; D unclear. This CDR3 has 15 amino acids. V lost 4 bases to trimming and J lost 4 bases, with 16 bases between them. CDR1 and CDR2 from the germline V gene are SQVTM and ANQGSEA. In DNA form, the CDR3 reads TGCAGCGTTGCCGCCGAGGGCCTAAGTAATGAAAAACTGTTTTTT. This translates into CSVAAEGLSNEKLFF.

The V gene is TRBV7-3, the J gene TRBJ2-3, with D possibly TRBD2 on 5 matching bases. This CDR3 has 17 residues. Trimming pared 4 bases from V and 0 bases from J, leaving 17 bases between. CDR1 is SGHTA and CDR2 is FQGTGA in the germline V gene. The CDR3 coding sequence is TGTGCCAGCAGCTCACGAGGTCCGGGGTTAAGCACAGATACGCAGTATTTT. Its protein is CASSSRGPGLSTDTQYF.

The V gene is TRBV18, the J gene TRBJ1-1; 9 nucleotides match TRBD1. Germline CDR1 is KGHSH and CDR2 is LQKENI. V lost 2 bases, J lost 4 bases, and 2 bases stayed unmatched. This CDR3 is built from 14 residues. The CDR3 region has the DNA TGTGCCAGCTCACCAGGGACAGGGTTCACTGAAGCTTTCTTT. Its translation is CASSPGTGFTEAFF.

This chain uses TRBV29-1 with TRBJ1-1; a weak D match, TRBD1 (6 bases). Trimming pared 3 bases from V and 1 base from J, leaving 18 bases between. CDR1 and CDR2 (germline): SQVTM, ANQGSEA. The CDR3 length is 16 residues. The CDR3 reads CSVEGHGGRGNTEAFF. The CDR3 bases are TGCAGCGTTGAGGGTCATGGGGGCAGGGGGAACACTGAAGCTTTCTTT.

V is TRBV19 and J is TRBJ2-7, with TRBD1 matching over 7 bases. Germline CDR1 reads LNHDA; CDR2 reads SQIVND (reference sequence). CDR3 length equals 12 residues. With 4 bases clipped from V and 3 bases from J, the junction kept 0 bases outside the gene matches. The CDR3 sequence: CASSRTGYEQYF. DNA of the CDR3: TGTGCCAGTAGTAGGACAGGCTACGAGCAGTACTTC.

This chain joins TRBV18 and TRBJ1-6; D is perhaps TRBD1 (6 bases). The CDR3 is made up of 16 amino acids. CDR1 and CDR2 from the germline V gene are KGHSH and LQKENI. Trimming left V 6 bases short and J 0 bases short, with 12 bases between. For the CDR3, the DNA is TGTGCCAGCTCGTCCGGACAGAGCTCCTATAATTCACCCCTCCACTTT. Protein product: CASSSGQSSYNSPLHF.

This chain links TRBV2 with TRBJ2-1, with 10 bases matching TRBD2. CDR3 size: 16 residues. CDR1 and CDR2 from the germline V gene are SNHLY and FYNNEI. V lost 2 bases and J lost 4; bases outside the gene matches: 5. The CDR3 DNA follows: TGTGCCAGCAGTGAAAAAGAGCGGGGGGGATACAATGAGCAGTTCTTC. Protein sequence: CASSEKERGGYNEQFF.

The V call is TRBV7-2, the J call TRBJ2-3, with TRBD1 as a possible D gene (8 bases). The germline CDR1 and CDR2 sequences are SGHTA and FQGNSA. This CDR3 is built from 16 residues. V lost 5 bases, J lost 0 bases, and 15 bases lay in between. The CDR3 region has the DNA TGTGCCAGCAGCCGGGGGGACAGGCGGAGCACAGATACGCAGTATTTT. Residues: CASSRGDRRSTDTQYF.

V usage is TRBV2 and J usage is TRBJ2-3; 11 bases are a match to TRBD2. Germline CDR1 is SNHLY and CDR2 is FYNNEI. There are 16 residues in the CDR3. V shed 6 bases, J shed 2 bases, and the junction held 7 bases outside the gene matches. The CDR3 spells CASRAGLADLTDTQYF. CDR3 DNA: TGTGCCAGCAGGGCGGGACTAGCGGACCTCACAGATACGCAGTATTTT. Drawing the rest from reference TRBV2 and TRBJ2-3, the complete variable domain is EPEVTQTPSHQVTQMGQEVILRCVPISNHLYFYWYRQILGQKVEFLVSFYNNEISEKSEIFDDQFSVERPDGSNFTLKIRSTKLEDSAMYFCASRAGLADLTDTQYFGPGTRLTVL.